The 11 T cell receptor beta chains given below trace back to one sample, sequenced in a study of T cell repertoires in cytomegalovirus infection. MiXCR, run by TCRdb on the reads, gives a single entry per CDR3 protein. The top ten hold about 4.6% of the sample, which has approximately 76,000 distinct CDR3 sequences, approximately 3.7% seen once. Input material: PBMCs. The receptor set was obtained from a human donor in good health (CMV status not recorded). Some clones in this sample may be carry-over from other donors' samples.

This clonotype was seen many times. The chain couples TRBV23-1 to TRBJ2-7; D gene uncertain. TRBV23-1 is identified as an open reading frame with a role that is uncertain. Trimming stripped 8 bases from V and 1 base from J, with 15 bases between. The CDR3 length is 14 residues. Here the CDR3 reads CASAASGRSYEQYF. The CDR3, as DNA: TGCGCCAGCGCCGCCTCCGGCCGATCCTACGAGCAGTACTTC.

This clonotype was observed at least ten times. J is TRBJ1-6 and V is TRBV2; D remains ambiguous. Germline V lookup: CDR1 SNHLY, CDR2 FYNNEI. Trimming pared 8 bases from V and 4 bases from J, leaving 9 bases between. This CDR3 contains 13 residues. CDR3 region: CASLGSYNSPLHF. CDR3 bases: TGTGCCAGCCTAGGCAGTTATAATTCACCCCTCCACTTT.

This clonotype was counted many times. Sequence at one end of the junction differs from germline and may be a read error. J is TRBJ2-1 and V is TRBV5-5; 12 nucleotides match TRBD2. The length of the CDR3 is 16 residues. Germline CDR1 reads SGHKS; CDR2 reads YYEKEE (reference sequence). CDR3 loop: CVSSSKLAGGTDEQFF. In nucleotides, the CDR3 is TGTGTCAGCAGCTCCAAACTAGCGGGGGGAACTGATGAGCAGTTCTTC.

This clonotype was seen many times. The chain carries TRBV2 and TRBJ1-1; no clear D. This CDR3 region has 10 residues. CDR1 SNHLY and CDR2 FYNNEI come from the germline V gene. The V end was cut by 5 bases, the J end by 5 bases, with 3 bases between. The CDR3 loop is CASSLTEAFF. The DNA for the CDR3 is TGTGCCAGCAGTTTAACTGAAGCTTTCTTT.

This clonotype was seen repeatedly, ten times or more. This chain connects TRBV20-1 to TRBJ1-1; a weak D match, TRBD1 (6 bases). Trimming took off 1 base at V and 0 bases at J, with 9 bases between the two ends. CDR1 is DFQATT and CDR2 is SNEGSKA in the germline V gene (reference sequence). CDR3 length: 14 amino acids. CDR3 protein: CSARAGTMNTEAFF. CDR3 DNA: TGCAGTGCTAGAGCCGGGACAATGAACACTGAAGCTTTCTTT.

Many counts were recorded for this clonotype. The chain is built from TRBV7-2 and TRBJ1-6, with D possibly being TRBD1 (6 bases). V lost 1 base and J lost 13, with 14 bases in between. The CDR3 covers 14 residues. Germline-derived CDR1 and CDR2 are SGHTA and FQGNSA. CDR3 sequence: CASSLGRGTRPLHF. CDR3 in DNA: TGTGCCAGCAGCTTAGGCAGGGGCACACGTCCCCTCCACTTT.

This clonotype was picked up many times. The gene calls are TRBV4-3 and TRBJ2-7; unclear D gene. The CDR3 is 15 amino acids. Per the germline V gene, CDR1 is LGHNA and CDR2 is YSLEER. V lost 5 bases and J lost 2, with 16 bases in between. The DNA of the CDR3 is TGCGCCAGCAGCACCTATCGGGCATCACCCTACGAGCAGTACTTC. Translation gives CASSTYRASPYEQYF.

V and J are TRBV5-6 and TRBJ2-5; D possibly corresponds to TRBD2 (5 bases). The CDR3 runs to 13 residues. The V gene lost 6 bases and the J gene lost 5 bases, with 14 bases spanning the gap. CDR1 SGHDT and CDR2 YYEEEE come from the germline V gene. CDR3 DNA sequence: TGTGCCAGCACCGACCCATGGGAGGAGACCCAGTACTTC. Translation: CASTDPWEETQYF.

This clonotype was seen at least ten times. The chain has TRBV2 and TRBJ2-3; no definite D call. Germline V CDR1 and CDR2: SNHLY, FYNNEI. V was cut by 6 bases and J by 1 base, with 20 bases left in between. This CDR3 has 17 residues. In DNA form, the CDR3 reads TGTGCCAGCAGGGGCCACTCCCCTAGGTATCGCACAGATACGCAGTATTTT. This translates into CASRGHSPRYRTDTQYF.

There are many counts of this clonotype. This chain links TRBV5-1 with TRBJ1-4, with a possible D match to TRBD1 (6 bases). The V end lost 6 bases, the J end lost 3 bases, and 12 bases lay between the germline ends. CDR3 length equals 14 residues. CDR1 is SGHRS and CDR2 is YFSETQ in the germline V gene. CDR3 in amino acids: CASTWQGPNEKLFF. The CDR3 DNA reads as TGCGCCAGCACATGGCAGGGGCCTAATGAAAAACTGTTTTTT.

This clonotype was detected many times. The CDR3 bases are TGTGCCGAAGAGGGACTAGCGGGGACCGGGGCCAACGTCCTGACTTTC. Translation gives CAEEGLAGTGANVLTF. The rearrangement joins TRBV7-2 to TRBJ2-6; 13 bases fit TRBD2. The CDR3 has 16 amino acids. Germline V CDR1 and CDR2: SGHTA, FQGNSA. The junction had 8 bases not matched to a gene; V was cut back by 11 bases and J by 4 bases.